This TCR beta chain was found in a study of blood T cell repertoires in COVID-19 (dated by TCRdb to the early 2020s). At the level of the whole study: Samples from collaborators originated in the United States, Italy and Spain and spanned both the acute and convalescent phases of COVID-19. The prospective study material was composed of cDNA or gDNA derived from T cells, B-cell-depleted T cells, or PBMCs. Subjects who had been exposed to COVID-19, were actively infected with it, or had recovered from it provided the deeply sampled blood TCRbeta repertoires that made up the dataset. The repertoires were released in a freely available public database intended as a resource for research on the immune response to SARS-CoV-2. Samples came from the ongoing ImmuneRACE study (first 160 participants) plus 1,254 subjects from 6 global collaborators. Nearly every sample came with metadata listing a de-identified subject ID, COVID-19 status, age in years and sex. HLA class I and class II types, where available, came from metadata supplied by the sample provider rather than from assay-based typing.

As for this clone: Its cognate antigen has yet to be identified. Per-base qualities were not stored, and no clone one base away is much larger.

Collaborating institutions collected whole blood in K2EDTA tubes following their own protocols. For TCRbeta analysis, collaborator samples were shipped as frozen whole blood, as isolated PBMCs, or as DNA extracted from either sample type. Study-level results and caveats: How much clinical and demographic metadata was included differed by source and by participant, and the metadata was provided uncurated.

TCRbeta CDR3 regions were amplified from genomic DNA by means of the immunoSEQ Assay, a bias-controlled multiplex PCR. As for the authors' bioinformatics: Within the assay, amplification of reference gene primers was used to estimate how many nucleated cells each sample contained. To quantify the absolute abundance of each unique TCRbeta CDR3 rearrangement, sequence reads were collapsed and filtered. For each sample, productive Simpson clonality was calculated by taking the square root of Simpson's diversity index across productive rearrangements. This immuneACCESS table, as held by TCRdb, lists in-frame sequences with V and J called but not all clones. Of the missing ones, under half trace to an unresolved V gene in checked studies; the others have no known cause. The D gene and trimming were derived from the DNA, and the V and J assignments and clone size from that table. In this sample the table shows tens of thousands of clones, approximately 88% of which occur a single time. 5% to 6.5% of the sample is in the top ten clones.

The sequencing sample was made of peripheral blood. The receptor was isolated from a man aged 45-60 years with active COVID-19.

The CDR3 region has the sequence CASRDREKEPQHF. Here is the DNA: TGTGCCAGCAGAGACAGGGAGAAGGAGCCCCAGCATTTT. The chain couples TRBV28 to TRBJ1-5; 7 bases in the junction line up with TRBD1. Its CDR3 holds 13 amino acids, cysteine through phenylalanine. Left in the record is the CDR3 DNA by itself, 39 bases read in frame from the first base. CDR1 and CDR2 are drawn from the germline V gene: MDHEN, SYDVKM. Ends trimmed: V by 6 bases, J by 8 bases; bases unmatched to a gene: 7.